These 24 T cell receptor beta chains share one sample of origin, sequenced in a study of regulatory T cells in long-lasting Graves disease. According to the study, TCR beta libraries were built with iRepertoire HTBI primers and CDR3-region Arm-PCR. TCRdb fed the multiplex PCR reads into MiXCR, producing one record per CDR3 protein. The repertoire holds hundreds of thousands of distinct CDR3 sequences, with about 16% as singletons. Time point specified: newly diagnosed GD, antithyroid drugs for less than 3 months. Generation of the TCR library employed RNA extracted from PBMCs. These data also featured in a second study, about T cells in Graves' hyperthyroidism and ophthalmopathy.

The material was peripheral blood mononuclear cells (PBMCs), obtained at new diagnosis, from a patient treated with antithyroid drugs. Every receptor here comes from a woman aged 35 to 60 with Graves disease.

This chain connects TRBV19 to TRBJ1-6; TRBD1 matches 9 bases. Germline V gene lookup returns CDR1 LNHDA and CDR2 SQIVND (reference sequence). The CDR3 runs to 13 residues. The trim removed 1 base at V and 17 bases at J, leaving 6 bases unmatched. CDR3 DNA sequence: TGTGCCAGTAGTATAGCGTCGGGACAGGGTTTCCACTTT. Its protein product is CASSIASGQGFHF.

The gene calls are TRBV19 and TRBJ1-6; D ambiguous. Germline CDR1 and CDR2: LNHDA and SQIVND (reference sequence). With 4 bases removed from V and 10 bases from J, the gap between germline ends came to 11 bases. The CDR3 has 13 amino acids. CDR3 in amino acids: CASSNQYLSPLHF. The CDR3, as DNA: TGTGCCAGTAGTAACCAATACTTGTCACCCCTCCACTTT.

This clonotype showed up many times. The V and J genes are TRBV2 and TRBJ2-5; 13 positions agree with TRBD2. J was trimmed by 2 bases and V by 6 bases; bases with no gene match: 6. From germline, CDR1 is SNHLY and CDR2 FYNNEI. This CDR3 contains 16 residues. The CDR3 here is CASRAGLAGEQETQYF. CDR3 nucleotides: TGTGCCAGCAGAGCAGGACTAGCGGGGGAACAAGAGACCCAGTACTTC.

This chain uses TRBV20-1 with TRBJ2-7; no definite D call. CDR1 and CDR2 (germline): DFQATT, SNEGSKA (reference sequence). Deletions cut 5 bases from V and 4 bases from J, with 15 bases between. The CDR3 runs 13 residues. The CDR3 sequence is CSASPGPRYEQYF. The CDR3 region has the DNA TGCAGTGCTTCTCCCGGCCCCAGGTACGAGCAGTACTTC.

Remarks on this clonotype: This may come from a read error, since a much larger clone is one base off. The chain carries TRBV6-1 and TRBJ2-7; 10 bases are shared with TRBD1. The CDR3 runs 15 residues. V gave up 5 bases and J gave up 0 bases; unmatched junction bases: 4. Germline lookup yields CDR1 MNHNS and CDR2 SASEGT. The CDR3 spells CASSTGQGSSYEQYF. CDR3 nucleotide sequence: TGTGCCAGCAGTACGGGACAGGGGTCCTCCTACGAGCAGTACTTC.

V is TRBV20-1 and J is TRBJ1-5, with no clear D. V was trimmed by 0 bases and J by 0 bases, leaving 12 bases between them. CDR3 length: 16 residues. Germline assignment: CDR1 DFQATT and CDR2 SNEGSKA (reference sequence). The CDR3 spells CSARDDQLYSNQPQHF. In nucleotides, the CDR3 is TGCAGTGCTAGAGATGACCAGCTATATAGCAATCAGCCCCAGCATTTT.

This clonotype was observed a handful of times. This chain joins TRBV7-2 and TRBJ1-2; 10 bases fit TRBD1. V dropped 1 base and J dropped 8; count of bases not matched to a gene: 7. In germline, CDR1 is SGHTA, CDR2 FQGNSA. The CDR3 is made up of 15 amino acids. The CDR3 DNA reads TGTGCCAGCAGCTTAGGACAGGGGGCTCAAAGAGGCTACACCTTC. Protein sequence: CASSLGQGAQRGYTF.

This clonotype was seen repeatedly, ten times or more. This rearrangement joins TRBV20-1 to TRBJ2-1; TRBD2 matches 7 bases. This CDR3 region has 14 residues. After removal of 2 bases from V and 6 bases from J, the junction contained 7 bases not matched to a gene. The germline V gene encodes CDR1 DFQATT and CDR2 SNEGSKA (reference sequence). This CDR3 reads CSARPTGGVNEQFF. In nucleotides, the CDR3 is TGCAGTGCTAGACCGACGGGGGGAGTCAATGAGCAGTTCTTC.

In this sample, this clonotype turned up many times. The chain links TRBV2 to TRBJ1-2, with TRBD1 as a possible D gene (6 bases). The CDR3 runs 13 residues. CDR1 and CDR2 from the germline V gene are SNHLY and FYNNEI. V lost 7 bases and J 8 bases, leaving 17 bases between the germline ends. CDR3 amino acids: CASTLDRTGGYTF. DNA of the CDR3: TGTGCCAGCACCCTCGACAGGACCGGGGGCTACACCTTC.

The gene calls are TRBV7-9 and TRBJ2-1; D call uncertain. V lost 3 bases to trimming and J lost 0 bases, with 9 bases between them. The CDR3 spans 15 residues. CDR1 SEHNR and CDR2 FQNEAQ come from the germline V gene (reference sequence). This CDR3 is CASSFLASSYNEQFF. The CDR3 nucleotides read TGTGCCAGCAGCTTCTTAGCTAGCTCCTACAATGAGCAGTTCTTC.

In this sample, this clonotype turned up a few times. Possible read error: a much larger clone is one base away. Without the conserved terminal phenylalanine or tryptophan, this CDR3 likely stems from a read error. This rearrangement joins TRBV6-1 to TRBJ1-1; 7 bases are a match to TRBD1. The ends lost 3 bases at V and 0 bases at J; junction bases unmatched: 7. Germline loops: CDR1 MNHNS, CDR2 SASEGT. The CDR3 sequence is 16 residues long. The CDR3 here is CASSDRGKGMNTEAFL. The DNA of the CDR3 is TGTGCCAGCAGTGACAGGGGGAAGGGGATGAACACTGAAGCTTTCCTT.

This clonotype was observed many times. The chain recombines TRBV12-3 or TRBV12-4 with TRBJ1-1; a possible D gene is TRBD1 (5 bases). Trimming removed 3 bases at V and 8 bases at J, with 13 bases between. This CDR3 region has 13 residues. The CDR3 reads CASSFLQGSEAFF. CDR3 nucleotides: TGTGCCAGCAGTTTTCTCCAGGGCTCCGAAGCTTTCTTT.

This clonotype was observed many times. The rearrangement uses TRBV11-2 and TRBJ2-1; TRBD2 is a possible D gene (6 bases). Germline-derived CDR1 and CDR2 are SGHAT and FQNNGV. The CDR3 is 15 amino acids. V dropped 4 bases and J dropped 8 bases, with 18 bases sitting between them. CDR3 in DNA: TGTGCCAGCAGCTGGAGCGGGTCCCTAGAGGATGAGCAGTTCTTC. Translation: CASSWSGSLEDEQFF.

The V gene is TRBV5-1, the J gene TRBJ2-3, with 10 bases that match TRBD2. The CDR3 covers 15 residues. The V and J ends lost 1 base and 5 bases, in that order; junction bases with no gene match: 4. Germline assignment: CDR1 SGHRS and CDR2 YFSETQ. The CDR3 reads CASSLSPSGGDTQYF. DNA for the CDR3: TGCGCCAGCAGCTTGTCGCCTAGCGGGGGAGATACGCAGTATTTT.

This clonotype was picked up many times. The chain couples TRBV18 to TRBJ1-6; D uncertain. The CDR3 sequence is 16 residues long. Looked up from germline, CDR1 is KGHSH and CDR2 is LQKENI. V dropped 4 bases and J dropped 6 bases, with 16 bases sitting between them. The CDR3 loop is CASSRIDEDTNSPLHF. For the CDR3, the DNA is TGTGCCAGCTCACGCATCGACGAAGACACTAATTCACCCCTCCACTTT. Based on the CDR3 plus reference TRBV18 and TRBJ1-6, the full variable domain is NAGVMQNPRHLVRRRGQEARLRCSPMKGHSHVYWYRQLPEEGLKFMVYLQKENIIDESGMPKERFSAEFPKEGPSILRIQQVVRGDSAAYFCASSRIDEDTNSPLHFGNGTRLTVT.

Worth noting for this clonotype: A much bigger clone sits one base away, suggesting this may be a read error. The chain uses TRBV12-3 or TRBV12-4 and TRBJ2-7; D is possibly TRBD1 or TRBD2 (5 bases each). The CDR3 covers 15 residues. CDR3 bases: TGTGCCAGCAGGGCGTCCGGGACGGTCTTCTACGAGCAGCACTTC. Protein product: CASRASGTVFYEQHF.

Worth noting for this clonotype: A read error may be the cause here, since a much bigger clone is one base away. J is TRBJ1-2 and V is TRBV12-3 or TRBV12-4; D gene unclear. This CDR3 is 10 amino acids long. CDR3 DNA sequence: TGTGCCAGCGGTTTTGAGGGCTACACCTTC. Amino acid sequence: CASGFEGYTF.

This clonotype has at least ten counts. The chain has TRBV28 and TRBJ2-7, with 11 positions matching TRBD2. V shed 6 bases and J 3 bases; nucleotides not matched to a gene: 7. CDR3 size: 15 residues. Germline lookup yields CDR1 MDHEN and CDR2 SYDVKM. CDR3 sequence reads: CASSMLAGGFYEQYF. The CDR3, as DNA: TGTGCCAGCAGCATGCTAGCGGGGGGTTTCTACGAGCAGTACTTC.

This clonotype has just a few counts. This chain links TRBV6-1 with TRBJ1-2; 9 bases match TRBD1. CDR1 is MNHNS and CDR2 is SASEGT in the germline V gene. This CDR3 region has 14 residues. V gave up 5 bases and J gave up 4 bases; unmatched junction bases: 5. The CDR3: CASSTRQGVYGYTF. As DNA, the CDR3 is TGTGCCAGCAGTACTCGACAGGGGGTCTATGGCTACACCTTC.

This clonotype was recorded many times. The rearrangement links TRBV6-5 to TRBJ1-1; D gene uncertain. The CDR3 runs 15 residues. Germline CDR1 MNHEY, CDR2 SVGAGI. Trimming stripped 2 bases from V and 1 base from J, with 11 bases between. The CDR3, as DNA: TGTGCCAGCAGTTACCGCTCCGCGGGGAACACTGAAGCTTTCTTT. Its protein is CASSYRSAGNTEAFF.

This clonotype was detected ten times or more. The chain is built from TRBV10-3 and TRBJ1-1, with D uncertain. The V gene lost 11 bases and the J gene lost 2 bases, with 15 bases spanning the gap. Germline CDR1 is ENHRY and CDR2 is SYGVKD. The CDR3 runs 13 residues. Here the CDR3 reads CALTELTNTEAFF. The CDR3 nucleotides are TGTGCCTTAACCGAGCTCACCAACACTGAAGCTTTCTTT.

A remark on this clonotype: An end of the junction does not agree with germline; a read error may underlie this. The chain has TRBV9 and TRBJ2-1; no clear D. The CDR3 length is 12 residues. The germline CDR1 and CDR2 sequences are SGDLS and YYNGEE. This CDR3 is CVSSWSSHEQFF. CDR3 sequence (DNA): TGTGTCAGCAGTTGGTCATCCCATGAGCAGTTCTTC.

This clonotype was seen repeatedly, ten times or more. The CDR3 spells CASRPRGQGETQYF. DNA of the CDR3: TGTGCCAGCAGACCGCGGGGACAGGGGGAGACCCAGTACTTC. The chain couples TRBV28 to TRBJ2-5; TRBD1 matches 10 bases. Germline V gene lookup returns CDR1 MDHEN and CDR2 SYDVKM. The CDR3 totals 14 residues. The V segment lost 6 bases and the J segment 5 bases; nucleotides outside the gene matches: 6.

This clonotype was seen once. This chain links TRBV19 with TRBJ1-6, with D perhaps matching TRBD1 (5 bases). The ends were cut back, 3 bases at V and 8 bases at J, with 17 bases in the middle. Germline V CDR1 and CDR2: LNHDA, SQIVND (reference sequence). The CDR3 length is 16 residues. The CDR3 DNA is TGTGCCAGTAGTATCGGTTTAGGAGGGACTTATTCACCCCTCCACTTT. Its translation is CASSIGLGGTYSPLHF.